Sequencing of this T cell receptor beta chain was carried out in a study of radiotherapy plus CTLA-4 blockade in lung cancer. Turning to the study itself: Disease control was seen in 31% of patients, objective responses in approximately 19%. General study findings and limits: Some TCR clones had been derived from tumors. These clones expanded in peripheral blood after radiotherapy plus ipilimumab. Alongside interferon-beta, early blood T cell clone dynamics were reportedly the best predictor of response.

Concerning this clone: Its antigen is unknown.

Receiving focal radiation plus CTLA-4 blockade with ipilimumab were patients who had chemo-refractory metastatic non-small-cell lung cancer. Clones were read by immunoSEQ multiplex PCR, and TCRdb kept only the in-frame ones, dropping some. This repertoire shows 40,000 to 45,000 clones, 75% to 80% found once; its top ten account for under 3%. CDR3 length: 15 residues. Trimming removed 5 bases from V and 0 bases from J, with 13 bases in between. Germline V gene sequence: CDR1 LNHDA, CDR2 SQIVND (reference sequence). The specimen comprised peripheral blood, sampled from a patient treated with radiotherapy plus ipilimumab. The receptor was isolated from a human donor with non-small cell lung cancer whose response to radiotherapy plus ipilimumab could not be evaluated. The chain combines TRBV19 with TRBJ1-1, with D uncertain. CDR3 in DNA: TGTGCCAGTAGTTCCCCGGAGCGATTGAACACTGAAGCTTTCTTT. Protein sequence: CASSSPERLNTEAFF.